This TCR beta chain was retrieved from a study of T cells in women clearing cervical HPV infection. Concerning this clone itself: The antigen is not known. The sequence runs out 3 residues before the end of the CDR3; the remainder is reconstructed from the germline J gene.

CDR3 length: 15 residues. Germline V lookup: CDR1 SQVTM, CDR2 ANQGSEA. V lost 3 bases to trimming and J lost 1 base, with 15 bases between them. The repertoire was sequenced with immunoSEQ multiplex PCR; TCRdb's copy has only in-frame clones and lacks some. This repertoire includes more than 25,000 clones. Study results and caveats: Effector/memory and HPV-specific T cells were not isolated, and association timing is unknown. Repertoire richness, not evenness, was significantly elevated in CIN3+ cases versus controls. Cases carried less TRBV6-7 than controls: 0.11% versus 0.16%.

The clonotype originates from a woman aged 18 to 69 with a cervical HPV16 infection that either progressed to CIN3+ or cleared (not recorded which). The chain has TRBV29-1 and TRBJ1-1; D may be TRBD1 (5 bases). Sequenced material: blood buffy coat. CDR3 DNA, as far as it was read: TGCAGCGTTGATCGGGGGGGGAGTCAGAACACTGAA. Protein product: CSVDRGGSQNTE. The whole CDR3 reads CSVDRGGSQNTEAFF.